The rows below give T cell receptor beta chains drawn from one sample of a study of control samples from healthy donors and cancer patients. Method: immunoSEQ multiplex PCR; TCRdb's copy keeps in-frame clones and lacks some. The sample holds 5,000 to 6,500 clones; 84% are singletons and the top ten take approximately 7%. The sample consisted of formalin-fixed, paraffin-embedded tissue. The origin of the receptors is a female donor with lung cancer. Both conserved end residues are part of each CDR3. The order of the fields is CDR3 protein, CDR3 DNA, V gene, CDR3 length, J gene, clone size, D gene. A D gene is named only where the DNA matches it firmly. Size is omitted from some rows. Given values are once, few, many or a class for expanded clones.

CDR3: CASSGGVGETQYF
DNA: TGTGCCAGCAGCGGAGGCGTGGGAGAGACCCAGTACTTC
V: TRBV7-2
length: 13
J: TRBJ2-5
size: NA
D: NA

CDR3: CASINSYSNQPQHF
DNA: TGTGCCAGCATAAACAGTTATAGCAATCAGCCCCAGCATTTT
V: TRBV25-1
length: 14
J: TRBJ1-5
size: NA
D: NA

CDR3: CASSSGQGWDNEQFF
DNA: TGTGCCAGCAGCTCCGGACAGGGGTGGGACAATGAGCAGTTCTTC
V: TRBV7-2
length: 15
J: TRBJ2-1
size: NA
D: TRBD1

CDR3: CASRYQGANGYTF
DNA: TGTGCCAGCAGATACCAGGGGGCGAATGGCTACACCTTC
V: TRBV6-6
length: 13
J: TRBJ1-2
size: NA
D: TRBD1

CDR3: CAWKDGRAFLSTDTQYF
DNA: TGTGCCTGGAAGGACGGGAGGGCCTTCCTTAGCACAGATACGCAGTATTTT
V: TRBV30
length: 17
J: TRBJ2-3
size: NA
D: TRBD2

CDR3: CATSLQGATEAFF
DNA: TGTGCCACCAGTCTACAGGGGGCCACTGAAGCTTTCTTT
V: TRBV15
length: 13
J: TRBJ1-1
size: NA
D: TRBD1

CDR3: CASSLTSPGDEQYF
DNA: TGTGCCAGCAGTTTAACCTCGCCGGGGGACGAGCAGTACTTC
V: TRBV27
length: 14
J: TRBJ2-7
size: NA
D: NA

CDR3: CASSQGAGTGKAFF
DNA: TGTGCCAGCAGCCAAGGAGCCGGGACAGGGAAAGCTTTCTTT
V: TRBV14
length: 14
J: TRBJ1-1
size: NA
D: TRBD1

CDR3: CASSLTGLAGGGTGELFF
DNA: TGTGCCAGCAGCTTAACAGGACTAGCGGGAGGGGGCACCGGGGAGCTGTTTTTT
V: TRBV13
length: 18
J: TRBJ2-2
size: NA
D: TRBD2

CDR3: CASWSSYEQYF
DNA: TGTGCCAGCTGGAGCTCCTACGAGCAGTACTTC
V: TRBV18
length: 11
J: TRBJ2-7
size: NA
D: NA

CDR3: CASRSTGGLNYEQYF
DNA: TGTGCCAGCAGATCCACAGGGGGCCTCAACTACGAGCAGTACTTC
V: TRBV27
length: 15
J: TRBJ2-7
size: NA
D: TRBD1

CDR3: CASSQDPGAGANVLTF
DNA: TGCGCCAGCAGCCAAGATCCGGGGGCTGGGGCCAACGTCCTGACTTTC
V: TRBV4-3
length: 16
J: TRBJ2-6
size: NA
D: NA

CDR3: CASSRRLGGGELFF
DNA: TGTGCCAGCAGCCGTCGACTGGGAGGCGGGGAGCTGTTTTTT
V: TRBV27
length: 14
J: TRBJ2-2
size: NA
D: NA

CDR3: CASSWGGRATDTQYF
DNA: TGTGCCAGCAGCTGGGGCGGGAGGGCCACAGATACGCAGTATTTT
V: TRBV7-8
length: 15
J: TRBJ2-3
size: NA
D: TRBD2

CDR3: CASSPDTLNTEAFF
DNA: TGCGCCAGCAGCCCAGACACCTTGAACACTGAAGCTTTCTTT
V: TRBV5-1
length: 14
J: TRBJ1-1
size: NA
D: NA

CDR3: CASSQSAEAFF
DNA: TGTGCCAGCAGCCAAAGCGCTGAAGCTTTCTTT
V: TRBV6-2/TRBV6-3
length: 11
J: TRBJ1-1
size: NA
D: NA

CDR3: CASSLIQGATSGNTIYF
DNA: TGTGCCAGCAGCCTGATACAGGGGGCGACGTCTGGAAACACCATATATTTT
V: TRBV28
length: 17
J: TRBJ1-3
size: NA
D: TRBD1

CDR3: CASSPGRLNEQFF
DNA: TGTGCCAGCAGTCCGGGACGGCTCAATGAGCAGTTCTTC
V: TRBV12-3/TRBV12-4
length: 13
J: TRBJ2-1
size: NA
D: NA

CDR3: CATSDFGTGNQETQYF
DNA: TGTGCCACCAGTGATTTTGGGACAGGGAATCAAGAGACCCAGTACTTC
V: TRBV24-1
length: 16
J: TRBJ2-5
size: NA
D: TRBD1

CDR3: CASSRWGDEQYF
DNA: TGTGCCAGCAGCCGTTGGGGCGACGAGCAGTACTTC
V: TRBV6-2/TRBV6-3
length: 12
J: TRBJ2-7
size: once
D: NA

CDR3: CASSATLQEPNGYTF
DNA: TGTGCCAGCAGCGCTACTCTACAGGAACCTAATGGCTACACCTTC
V: TRBV14
length: 15
J: TRBJ1-2
size: NA
D: NA

CDR3: CASRTSGSYEQYF
DNA: TGTGCCAGCAGGACTAGCGGGAGCTACGAGCAGTACTTC
V: TRBV12-3/TRBV12-4
length: 13
J: TRBJ2-7
size: few
D: TRBD2

CDR3: CASSYTSGTSTDTQYF
DNA: TGTGCCAGCAGCTATACTAGCGGGACTAGCACAGATACGCAGTATTTT
V: TRBV5-4
length: 16
J: TRBJ2-3
size: NA
D: TRBD2

CDR3: CASSATGVPTNYGYTF
DNA: TGTGCCAGCAGCGCGACGGGGGTTCCGACTAACTATGGCTACACCTTC
V: TRBV9
length: 16
J: TRBJ1-2
size: NA
D: NA

CDR3: CASSALGRDQPQHF
DNA: TGTGCCAGTAGTGCACTGGGAAGGGATCAGCCCCAGCATTTT
V: TRBV19
length: 14
J: TRBJ1-5
size: NA
D: NA

CDR3: CASRVTSGAYNEQFF
DNA: TGTGCCAGCAGAGTGACTAGCGGAGCCTACAATGAGCAGTTCTTC
V: TRBV6-5
length: 15
J: TRBJ2-1
size: NA
D: TRBD2

CDR3: CASSLTLSEQYF
DNA: TGTGCCAGCAGCTTAACCCTTAGCGAGCAGTACTTC
V: TRBV7-2
length: 12
J: TRBJ2-7
size: NA
D: NA

CDR3: CASSLEVSGNTIYF
DNA: TGTGCCAGCAGCTTAGAAGTGTCGGGAAACACCATATATTTT
V: TRBV11-3
length: 14
J: TRBJ1-3
size: few
D: NA

CDR3: CASSYSRISANTIYF
DNA: TGTGCCAGCAGTTACTCGCGAATCTCGGCCAACACCATATATTTT
V: TRBV6-5
length: 15
J: TRBJ1-3
size: few
D: NA

CDR3: CASRSELHVTYEQYF
DNA: TGTGCCAGCAGATCGGAACTGCATGTTACGTACGAGCAGTACTTC
V: TRBV11-2
length: 15
J: TRBJ2-7
size: NA
D: NA

CDR3: CASSVTLNTGELFF
DNA: TGTGCCAGCAGTGTCACACTGAACACCGGGGAGCTGTTTTTT
V: TRBV6-4
length: 14
J: TRBJ2-2
size: NA
D: NA

CDR3: CASSYEGGYGYTF
DNA: TGTGCCAGCAGTTACGAGGGGGGCTATGGCTACACCTTC
V: TRBV6-2/TRBV6-3
length: 13
J: TRBJ1-2
size: once
D: NA

CDR3: CASSKKGGNTEAFF
DNA: TGTGCCAGCAGCAAAAAGGGAGGAAATACTGAAGCTTTCTTT
V: TRBV3-1/TRBV3-2
length: 14
J: TRBJ1-1
size: NA
D: NA

CDR3: CASTAGTEAYEQYF
DNA: TGTGCCAGCACCGCCGGGACAGAAGCGTACGAGCAGTACTTC
V: TRBV6-5
length: 14
J: TRBJ2-7
size: NA
D: TRBD1

CDR3: CASSIFFRQGVNNEQFF
DNA: TGTGCCAGTAGTATTTTTTTCAGGCAGGGGGTTAACAATGAGCAGTTCTTC
V: TRBV19
length: 17
J: TRBJ2-1
size: NA
D: TRBD1

CDR3: CASSVSPAFEGNTIYF
DNA: TGTGCCAGCAGCGTCTCTCCGGCCTTCGAAGGAAACACCATATATTTT
V: TRBV9
length: 16
J: TRBJ1-3
size: NA
D: NA

CDR3: CASRGHLTEAFF
DNA: TGTGCCAGCAGAGGACACCTCACTGAAGCTTTCTTT
V: TRBV28
length: 12
J: TRBJ1-1
size: NA
D: NA